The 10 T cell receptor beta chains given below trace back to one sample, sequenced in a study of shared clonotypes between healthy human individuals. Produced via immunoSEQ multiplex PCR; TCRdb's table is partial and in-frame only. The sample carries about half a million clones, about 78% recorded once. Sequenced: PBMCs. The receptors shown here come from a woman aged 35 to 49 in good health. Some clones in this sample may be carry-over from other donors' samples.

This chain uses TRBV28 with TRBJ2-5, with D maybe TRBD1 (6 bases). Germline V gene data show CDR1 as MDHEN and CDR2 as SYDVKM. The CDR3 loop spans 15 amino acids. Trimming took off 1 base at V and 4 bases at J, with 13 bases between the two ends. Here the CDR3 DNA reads TGTGCCAGCAGTTTATCAGGGGCGGTCCGAGAGACCCAGTACTTC. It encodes CASSLSGAVRETQYF.

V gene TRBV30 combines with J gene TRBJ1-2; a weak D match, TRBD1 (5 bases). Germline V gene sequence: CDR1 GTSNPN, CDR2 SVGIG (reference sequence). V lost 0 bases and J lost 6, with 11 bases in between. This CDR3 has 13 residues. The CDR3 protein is CAWSVRSGNGYTF. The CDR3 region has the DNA TGTGCCTGGAGTGTACGGTCAGGGAATGGCTACACCTTC.

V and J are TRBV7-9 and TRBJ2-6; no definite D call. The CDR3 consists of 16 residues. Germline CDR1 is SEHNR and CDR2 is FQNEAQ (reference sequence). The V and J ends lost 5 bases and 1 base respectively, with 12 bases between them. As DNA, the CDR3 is TGTGCCAGCAGCCCCGTAAGTCAGTCTGGGGCCAACGTCCTGACTTTC. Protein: CASSPVSQSGANVLTF.

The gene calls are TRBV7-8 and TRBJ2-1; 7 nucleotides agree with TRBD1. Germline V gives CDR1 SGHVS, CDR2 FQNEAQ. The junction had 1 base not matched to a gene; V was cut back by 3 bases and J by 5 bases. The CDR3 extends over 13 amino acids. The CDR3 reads CASSFDRDNEQFF. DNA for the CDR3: TGTGCCAGCAGCTTCGACAGGGACAATGAGCAGTTCTTC.

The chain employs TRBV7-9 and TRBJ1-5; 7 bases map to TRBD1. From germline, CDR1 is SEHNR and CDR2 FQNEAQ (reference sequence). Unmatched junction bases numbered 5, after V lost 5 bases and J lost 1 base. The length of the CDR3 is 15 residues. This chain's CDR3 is CASSQGQVSNQPQHF. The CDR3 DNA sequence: TGTGCCAGCAGCCAAGGACAGGTGAGCAATCAGCCCCAGCATTTT. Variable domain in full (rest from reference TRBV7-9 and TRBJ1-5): DTGVSQNPRHKITKRGQNVTFRCDPISEHNRLYWYRQTLGQGPEFLTYFQNEAQLEKSRLLSDRFSAERPKGSFSTLEIQRTEQGDSAMYLCASSQGQVSNQPQHFGDGTRLSIL.

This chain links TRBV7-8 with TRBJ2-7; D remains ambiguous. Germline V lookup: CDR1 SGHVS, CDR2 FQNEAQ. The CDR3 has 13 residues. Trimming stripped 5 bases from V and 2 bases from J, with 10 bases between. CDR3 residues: CASSLQQAYEQYF. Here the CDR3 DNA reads TGTGCCAGCAGCCTCCAGCAAGCCTACGAGCAGTACTTC. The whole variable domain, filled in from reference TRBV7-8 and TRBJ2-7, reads GAGVSQSPRYKVAKRGQDVALRCDPISGHVSLFWYQQALGQGPEFLTYFQNEAQLDKSGLPSDRFFAERPEGSVSTLKIQRTQQEDSAVYLCASSLQQAYEQYFGPGTRLTVT.

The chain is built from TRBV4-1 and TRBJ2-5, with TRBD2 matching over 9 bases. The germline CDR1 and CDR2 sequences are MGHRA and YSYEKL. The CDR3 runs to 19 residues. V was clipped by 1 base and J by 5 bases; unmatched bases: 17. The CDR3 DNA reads TGCGCCAGCAGCCAAGCGGCAGATGGGGCGGGAGGGCGTGTGGAGACCCAGTACTTC. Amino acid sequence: CASSQAADGAGGRVETQYF.

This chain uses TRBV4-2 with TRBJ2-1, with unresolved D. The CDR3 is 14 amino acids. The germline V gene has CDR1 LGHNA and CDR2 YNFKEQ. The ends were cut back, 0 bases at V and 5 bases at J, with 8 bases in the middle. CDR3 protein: CASSQDWRNNEQFF. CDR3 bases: TGTGCCAGCAGCCAAGATTGGCGGAACAATGAGCAGTTCTTC.

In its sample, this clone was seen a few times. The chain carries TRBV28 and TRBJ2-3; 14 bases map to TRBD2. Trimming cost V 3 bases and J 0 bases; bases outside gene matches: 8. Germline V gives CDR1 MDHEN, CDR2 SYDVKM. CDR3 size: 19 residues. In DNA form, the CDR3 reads TGTGCCAGCAGTTTCCGGGGACTAGCGGGGGCCCAAAGCACAGATACGCAGTATTTT. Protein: CASSFRGLAGAQSTDTQYF. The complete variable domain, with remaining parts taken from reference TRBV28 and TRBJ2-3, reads DVKVTQSSRYLVKRTGEKVFLECVQDMDHENMFWYRQDPGLGLRLIYFSYDVKMKEKGDIPEGYSVSREKKERFSLILESASTNQTSMYLCASSFRGLAGAQSTDTQYFGPGTRLTVL.

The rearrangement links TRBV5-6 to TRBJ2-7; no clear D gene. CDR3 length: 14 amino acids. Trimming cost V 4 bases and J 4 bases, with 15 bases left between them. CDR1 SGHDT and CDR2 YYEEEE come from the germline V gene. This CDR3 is CASSLGLGAYEQYF. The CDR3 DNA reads TGTGCCAGCAGCCTCGGATTGGGTGCGTACGAGCAGTACTTC.